Sequencing of this T cell receptor beta chain was carried out in a study of liver allograft versus peripheral blood T cells. Background on the study: Recipients' peripheral blood supplied the T cell receptor repertoires against which those in transplanted livers were compared. Study observations and caveats: Reports indicated that T cell receptor repertoires inside liver allografts differed from those in peripheral blood.

This clonotype was observed a handful of times. Its target is not known. Germline V lookup: CDR1 MNHNS, CDR2 SASEGT. The CDR3 totals 14 residues. V lost 3 bases to trimming and J lost 3 bases; unmatched junction nucleotides: 4. Via MiXCR, TCRdb re-called the reads, giving one row per CDR3 protein. This sample has some 6,500 distinct CDR3 sequences, with 15% to 20% found just once. The sequence came from a human patient who had a liver transplant. These T cells may partly come from the graft donor. The genes are TRBV6-1 and TRBJ2-7, with 8 bases lining up with TRBD1. CDR3 sequence: CASSDRDRFYEQYF. The CDR3 bases are TGTGCCAGCAGTGACCGGGACAGGTTCTACGAGCAGTACTTC.